The next 32 T cell receptor beta chains were all read from a single sample in a study of OX40 agonist ivuxolimab in advanced cancers. Produced via immunoSEQ multiplex PCR; TCRdb's table is partial and in-frame only. The sample comprises approximately 15,000 clones, 70% to 75% of which are singletons, and around 35% rests with the top ten. The sample consisted of CD4+ or CD8+ T cells sorted from blood, taken in a trial of the OX40 agonist ivuxolimab. The receptors come from an adult with an advanced solid tumor such as melanoma, head and neck, liver or kidney cancer.

DNA for the CDR3: TGCGCCAGCAGCCAAGGGACTCACTACAATGAGCAGTTCTTC. The encoded protein is CASSQGTHYNEQFF. This rearrangement joins TRBV4-1 to TRBJ2-1, with D possibly being TRBD2 (5 bases). This CDR3 has 14 residues. With 1 base removed from V and 3 bases from J, the gap between germline ends came to 7 bases. Germline V lookup: CDR1 MGHRA, CDR2 YSYEKL.

In its sample, this clone was seen once. J is TRBJ2-7 and V is TRBV2; 11 bases are a match to TRBD1. Trimming cost V 7 bases and J 3 bases; bases outside gene matches: 5. Germline lookup yields CDR1 SNHLY and CDR2 FYNNEI. The length of the CDR3 is 14 residues. This CDR3 is CASTEGTGGYEQYF. DNA of the CDR3: TGTGCCAGCACCGAAGGGACAGGGGGCTACGAGCAGTACTTC.

The chain employs TRBV19 and TRBJ2-5, with D possibly matching TRBD2 (6 bases). V dropped 3 bases and J dropped 1 base, with 6 bases sitting between them. The CDR3 sequence is 13 residues long. Germline lookup yields CDR1 LNHDA and CDR2 SQIVND (reference sequence). The CDR3 sequence: CASSISGQETQYF. DNA of the CDR3: TGTGCCAGTAGTATTAGCGGCCAAGAGACCCAGTACTTC.

CDR3 DNA sequence: TGTGCCAGCAGCCATAGCGGGGGGGCCGATACGCAGTATTTT. This codes for CASSHSGGADTQYF. The chain carries TRBV14 and TRBJ2-3, with 11 bases aligning to TRBD2. The CDR3 runs to 14 residues. Germline values: CDR1 SGHDN, CDR2 FVKESK. V dropped 3 bases and J dropped 6; count of bases not matched to a gene: 2.

The chain recombines TRBV5-1 with TRBJ2-3; the D gene is possibly TRBD2 (6 bases). This CDR3 is 15 amino acids long. Germline loops: CDR1 SGHRS, CDR2 YFSETQ. Between the trimmed V and J ends, which lost 1 base and 3 bases, there was a span of 12 bases. The CDR3 DNA follows: TGCGCCAGCAGCTTGATAAGTCGGGAGACAGATACGCAGTATTTT. It yields the protein CASSLISRETDTQYF.

The rearrangement uses TRBV5-6 and TRBJ2-3, with D perhaps matching TRBD1 (5 bases). CDR3 size: 15 residues. Trimming removed 0 bases at V and 4 bases at J, with 12 bases between. CDR1 is SGHDT, CDR2 YYEEEE, per germline. The CDR3 sequence is CASSLDRGRADTQYF. The CDR3 DNA sequence: TGTGCCAGCAGCTTGGATAGGGGCAGGGCAGATACGCAGTATTTT. The full variable domain, its missing parts supplied by reference TRBV5-6 and TRBJ2-3, is DAGVTQSPTHLIKTRGQQVTLRCSPKSGHDTVSWYQQALGQGPQFIFQYYEEEERQRGNFPDRFSGHQFPNYSSELNVNALLLGDSALYLCASSLDRGRADTQYFGPGTRLTVL.

The rearrangement links TRBV6-6 to TRBJ1-4; D unclear. V was shortened by 6 bases and J by 5 bases, with 13 bases between the two germline ends. The CDR3 is made up of 14 amino acids. CDR1 and CDR2 (germline): MNHNY, SVGAGI (reference sequence). The CDR3 loop is CASRKEGENEKLFF. The CDR3 coding sequence is TGTGCCAGCAGGAAGGAGGGAGAGAATGAAAAACTGTTTTTT.

The chain employs TRBV4-1 and TRBJ2-1, with 11 bases that match TRBD2. Trimming took 4 bases from V and 9 from J; bases not matched to a gene: 5. Germline V gene data show CDR1 as MGHRA and CDR2 as YSYEKL. CDR3 length: 14 amino acids. The CDR3 sequence is CASSPLAGDSEQFF. In DNA, the CDR3 is TGCGCCAGCAGCCCACTAGCGGGAGATAGTGAGCAGTTCTTC.

The genes are TRBV30 and TRBJ2-7; 8 nucleotides line up with TRBD2. The ends lost 1 base at V and 2 bases at J; junction bases unmatched: 7. The CDR3 has 15 amino acids. Germline V gives CDR1 GTSNPN, CDR2 SVGIG (reference sequence). The CDR3 here is CAWSDRGGAPYEQYF. The CDR3, as DNA: TGTGCCTGGAGTGACCGGGGGGGGGCCCCCTACGAGCAGTACTTC. The full variable domain, in which reference TRBV30 and TRBJ2-7 provide the parts outside the CDR3, is SQTIHQWPATLVQPVGSPLSLECTVEGTSNPNLYWYRQAAGRGLQLLFYSVGIGQISSEVPQNLSASRPQDRQFILSSKKLLLSDSGFYLCAWSDRGGAPYEQYFGPGTRLTVT.

The chain links TRBV5-3 to TRBJ2-7, with 12 bases matching TRBD2. TRBV5-3 is identified as an open reading frame with a role that is uncertain. Trimming at V came to 8 bases and at J to 1 base, leaving 7 bases not matched to a gene. The CDR3 runs 15 residues. This chain's CDR3 is CASSPGLAGSYEQYF. CDR3 bases: TGTGCCAGCAGCCCTGGACTAGCGGGGTCCTACGAGCAGTACTTC.

The gene calls are TRBV13 and TRBJ2-5, with 10 bases that match TRBD2. In germline, CDR1 is PRHDT, CDR2 FYEKMQ (reference sequence). The CDR3 consists of 19 residues. V dropped 4 bases and J dropped 0; count of bases not matched to a gene: 14. CDR3 in amino acids: CASSSSSQAGGPHQETQYF. DNA for the CDR3: TGTGCCAGCAGCTCCTCTTCGCAAGCGGGAGGGCCCCACCAAGAGACCCAGTACTTC.

This clone was observed a few times. CDR3 amino acids: CASSEWRANTGELFF. The CDR3, as DNA: TGCGCCAGCAGTGAATGGCGCGCGAACACCGGGGAGCTGTTTTTT. The V call is TRBV10-1, the J call TRBJ2-2; no firm D call. CDR1 WNHNN and CDR2 SYGVQD come from the germline V gene (reference sequence). The CDR3 loop spans 15 amino acids. The V end was cut by 3 bases, the J end by 0 bases, with 8 bases between.

This clone appeared a few times. In nucleotides, the CDR3 is TGTGCCACCAGCAGAGATTGGCAGGACAATCAGCCCCAGCATTTT. Residues: CATSRDWQDNQPQHF. The V and J genes are TRBV15 and TRBJ1-5; D unresolved. Germline V gene lookup returns CDR1 LNHNV and CDR2 YYDKDF (reference sequence). The CDR3 is 15 amino acids. The V gene lost 0 bases and the J gene lost 3 bases, with 9 bases spanning the gap.

By sample share, this clone is medium-sized. Its ends do not fully match the called genes, so a read error is possible. The J gene is TRBJ2-7, the V gene TRBV7-3; TRBD2 agrees at 14 bases. This CDR3 spans 14 amino acids. CDR1 is SGHTA, CDR2 FQGTGA, per germline. CDR3 coding DNA: TGTGCCAGCAGCGCCGGGACTAGCGGGGGTTTATTACACTTC. It is translated as CASSAGTSGGLLHF.

This chain links TRBV25-1 with TRBJ2-1; D call uncertain. Trimming stripped 5 bases from V and 8 bases from J, with 7 bases between. The CDR3 contains 11 residues. Germline V lookup: CDR1 MGHDK, CDR2 SYGVNS. The CDR3 here is CASSFTYEQFF. For the CDR3, the DNA is TGTGCCAGCAGTTTTACCTATGAGCAGTTCTTC.

In its sample, this clone was seen a few times. The genes are TRBV7-2 and TRBJ2-3, with D uncertain. Trimming shortened V by 8 bases and J by 4 bases, and 4 bases separated the two germline ends. Looked up from germline, CDR1 is SGHTA and CDR2 is FQGNSA. The CDR3 has 10 amino acids. The CDR3 DNA reads as TGTGCCAGCTTTGCAGATACGCAGTATTTT. Protein product: CASFADTQYF.

This sequence joins TRBV28 and TRBJ2-7, with D possibly matching TRBD2 (6 bases). Trimming left V 10 bases short and J 7 bases short, with 11 bases between. The V gene's germline CDR1 is MDHEN and CDR2 SYDVKM. The CDR3 covers 10 residues. CDR3 nucleotides: TGTGCCACACGCGGAGGGGAGCAGTACTTC. Translation gives CATRGGEQYF.

This clone was counted between two and nine times. Mismatch with germline at one junction end may stem from a read error. The chain links TRBV4-1 to TRBJ2-7, with 8 bases lining up with TRBD2. The CDR3 totals 15 residues. Per the germline V gene, CDR1 is MGHRA and CDR2 is YSYEKL. CDR3 coding DNA: TGCGCCAGCAGTCAAGAAACTAGCGGATACTACGAGCAGTACTTC. This codes for CASSQETSGYYEQYF.

This clone was counted a few times. The chain uses TRBV2 and TRBJ2-1; 7 bases match TRBD1. The germline CDR1 and CDR2 sequences are SNHLY and FYNNEI. The CDR3 has 15 amino acids. Germline trimming cut 6 bases from V and 2 bases from J; bases unmatched to any gene: 7. The CDR3 DNA is TGTGCCAGCAGGCCCCGGGACAGCCCCTACAATGAGCAGTTCTTC. This gives the protein CASRPRDSPYNEQFF.

The chain is built from TRBV5-1 and TRBJ2-5; TRBD2 agrees at 10 bases. CDR3 length: 15 residues. With 0 bases clipped from V and 1 base from J, the junction kept 0 bases outside the gene matches. The germline gives CDR1 SGHRS, CDR2 YFSETQ. For the CDR3, the DNA is TGCGCCAGCAGCTTGGGACTAGCGGGCCAAGAGACCCAGTACTTC. This encodes CASSLGLAGQETQYF.

The V call is TRBV6-5, the J call TRBJ2-3, with D perhaps TRBD1 (5 bases). Trimming removed 2 bases at V and 0 bases at J, with 12 bases between. CDR3 length: 16 residues. Per the germline V gene, CDR1 is MNHEY and CDR2 is SVGAGI. The CDR3 coding sequence is TGTGCCAGCAGTTACGGGCAGGGTTTGAGCACAGATACGCAGTATTTT. Its protein is CASSYGQGLSTDTQYF.

This chain's CDR3 is CAWSVLTGETQYF. CDR3 nucleotides: TGTGCCTGGAGTGTACTAACGGGAGAGACCCAGTACTTC. The chain combines TRBV30 with TRBJ2-5; D not resolved. The V gene's germline CDR1 is GTSNPN and CDR2 SVGIG (reference sequence). This CDR3 spans 13 amino acids. Trimming left V 0 bases short and J 4 bases short, with 9 bases between.

This clone has a single count. The J gene is TRBJ2-1, the V gene TRBV9; D is undetermined. Trimming removed 0 bases from V and 7 bases from J, with 5 bases in between. CDR1 and CDR2 from the germline V gene are SGDLS and YYNGEE. The length of the CDR3 is 12 residues. CDR3 in amino acids: CASSVDTNEQFF. DNA of the CDR3: TGTGCCAGCAGCGTAGACACTAATGAGCAGTTCTTC.

This chain links TRBV7-6 with TRBJ2-2; 8 nucleotides line up with TRBD2. Germline CDR1 and CDR2: SGHVS and FNYEAQ. The CDR3 loop spans 16 amino acids. The V and J ends lost 1 base and 2 bases, in that order; junction bases with no gene match: 3. CDR3 amino acids: CASSLELAVNTGELFF. The CDR3 coding sequence is TGTGCCAGCAGCTTAGAACTAGCGGTCAACACCGGGGAGCTGTTTTTT.

This clone occurred a few times. V and J are TRBV7-8 and TRBJ2-1; D is perhaps TRBD2 (6 bases). Trimming stripped 0 bases from V and 8 bases from J, with 14 bases between. This CDR3 region has 15 residues. Per germline, CDR1 SGHVS and CDR2 FQNEAQ. CDR3 loop: CASSLADGSGDEQFF. In DNA form, the CDR3 reads TGTGCCAGCAGCTTAGCGGACGGGAGTGGAGATGAGCAGTTCTTC.

The gene calls are TRBV9 and TRBJ2-3, with D possibly TRBD2 on 5 matching bases. The germline V gene encodes CDR1 SGDLS and CDR2 YYNGEE. Trimming left V 0 bases short and J 3 bases short, with 17 bases between. The CDR3 covers 17 residues. The CDR3 coding sequence is TGTGCCAGCAGCGTAGCGGAGGAAGGTGTGTTGACAGATACGCAGTATTTT. This codes for CASSVAEEGVLTDTQYF.

The chain has TRBV19 and TRBJ1-5; no definite D call. The CDR3 runs 14 residues. The germline V gene encodes CDR1 LNHDA and CDR2 SQIVND (reference sequence). V was pared by 9 bases and J by 5 bases, with 17 bases between. The CDR3 DNA reads TGTGCCAGCCATTCGGGAGTCTTATATCAGCCCCAGCATTTT. It specifies CASHSGVLYQPQHF.

This clone was picked up a small number of times. This rearrangement joins TRBV4-1 to TRBJ1-1; no firm D call. V lost 0 bases to trimming and J lost 4 bases, with 12 bases between them. The CDR3 sequence is 15 residues long. Germline loops: CDR1 MGHRA, CDR2 YSYEKL. CDR3 sequence reads: CASSQDGTLGTEAFF. The CDR3, as DNA: TGCGCCAGCAGCCAAGATGGAACGCTCGGCACTGAAGCTTTCTTT.

J is TRBJ2-1 and V is TRBV7-9; 7 bases match TRBD2. Per the germline V gene, CDR1 is SEHNR and CDR2 is FQNEAQ (reference sequence). This CDR3 has 15 amino acids. Trimming removed 3 bases from V and 6 bases from J; junction bases left unmatched: 8. The CDR3 DNA is TGTGCCAGCAGCTTTTCCCGCGGGAGCGGCAATGAGCAGTTCTTC. Translating gives CASSFSRGSGNEQFF. The entire variable domain, with the rest obtained from reference TRBV7-9 and TRBJ2-1, is as follows: DTGVSQNPRHKITKRGQNVTFRCDPISEHNRLYWYRQTLGQGPEFLTYFQNEAQLEKSRLLSDRFSAERPKGSFSTLEIQRTEQGDSAMYLCASSFSRGSGNEQFFGPGTRLTVL.

This clone was detected only once. The genes are TRBV18 and TRBJ2-7, with no clear D. Germline CDR1 and CDR2: KGHSH and LQKENI. V was shortened by 7 bases and J by 6 bases, with 10 bases between the two germline ends. This CDR3 region has 11 residues. The CDR3 DNA follows: TGTGCCAGCTTAATCGATGGCGAGCAGTACTTC. Amino acids: CASLIDGEQYF.

V and J are TRBV2 and TRBJ2-3; TRBD2 might be the D (6 bases). This CDR3 has 15 residues. The V gene lost 8 bases and the J gene lost 2 bases, with 17 bases spanning the gap. The germline CDR1 and CDR2 sequences are SNHLY and FYNNEI. The CDR3, as DNA: TGTGCCAGCCGACGCACCGGGACTTCCACAGATACGCAGTATTTT. Its translation: CASRRTGTSTDTQYF. The variable domain in full, with the rest retrieved from reference TRBV2 and TRBJ2-3, is EPEVTQTPSHQVTQMGQEVILRCVPISNHLYFYWYRQILGQKVEFLVSFYNNEISEKSEIFDDQFSVERPDGSNFTLKIRSTKLEDSAMYFCASRRTGTSTDTQYFGPGTRLTVL.

J is TRBJ2-1 and V is TRBV7-8, with unresolved D. This CDR3 has 15 residues. The germline gives CDR1 SGHVS, CDR2 FQNEAQ. Trimming stripped 0 bases from V and 0 bases from J, with 6 bases between. CDR3 nucleotide sequence: TGTGCCAGCAGCTTAGCCCAGAGCTCCTACAATGAGCAGTTCTTC. This translates into CASSLAQSSYNEQFF.